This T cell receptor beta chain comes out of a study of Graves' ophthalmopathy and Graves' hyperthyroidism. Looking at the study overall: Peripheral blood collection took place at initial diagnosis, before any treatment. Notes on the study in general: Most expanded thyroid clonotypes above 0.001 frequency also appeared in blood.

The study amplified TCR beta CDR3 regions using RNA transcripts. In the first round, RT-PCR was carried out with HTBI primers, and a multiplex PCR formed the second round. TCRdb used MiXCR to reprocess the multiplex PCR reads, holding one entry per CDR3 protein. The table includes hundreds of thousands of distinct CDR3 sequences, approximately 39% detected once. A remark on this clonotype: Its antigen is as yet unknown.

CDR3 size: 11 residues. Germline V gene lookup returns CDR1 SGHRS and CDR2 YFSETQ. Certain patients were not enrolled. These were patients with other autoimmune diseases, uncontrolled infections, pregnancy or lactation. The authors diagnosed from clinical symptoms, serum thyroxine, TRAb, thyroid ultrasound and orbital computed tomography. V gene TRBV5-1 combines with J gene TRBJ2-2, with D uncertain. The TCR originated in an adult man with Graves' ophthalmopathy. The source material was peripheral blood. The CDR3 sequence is CTTPSSGELFF. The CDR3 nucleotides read TGCACCACCCCATCCAGTGGGGAGCTGTTTTTT.